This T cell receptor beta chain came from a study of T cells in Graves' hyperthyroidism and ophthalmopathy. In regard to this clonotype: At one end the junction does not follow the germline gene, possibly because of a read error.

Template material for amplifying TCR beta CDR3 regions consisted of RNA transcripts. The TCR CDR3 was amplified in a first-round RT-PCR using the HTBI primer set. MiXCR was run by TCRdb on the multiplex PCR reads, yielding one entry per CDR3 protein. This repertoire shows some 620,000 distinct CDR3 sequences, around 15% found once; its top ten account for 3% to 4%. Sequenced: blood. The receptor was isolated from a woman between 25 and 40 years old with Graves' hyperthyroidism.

The CDR3 region is CASSQVGTDNIGELFF. CDR3 bases: TGCGCCAGCAGCCAAGTAGGGACAGACAACATCGGGGAGCTGTTTTTT. V is TRBV4-1 and J is TRBJ2-2; 7 nucleotides agree with TRBD1. Germline CDR1 reads MGHRA; CDR2 reads YSYEKL. The CDR3 spans 16 residues.